The 22 T cell receptor beta chains presented below share a single source sample, sequenced in a study of T cell responses to AZD1222 COVID-19 vaccine. Here immunoSEQ multiplex PCR was the method, and the copy in TCRdb shows in-frame clones only, minus some. The table includes about 76,000 clones, 60% to 85% detected once. Material: peripheral blood, obtained 28 days after the second dose of the MenACWY control vaccine. These receptors originate from an adult who received the MenACWY meningococcal vaccine as a control.

The J gene is TRBJ1-3, the V gene TRBV7-7; no firm D call. CDR1 and CDR2 from the germline V gene are SSHAT and FNYEAQ (reference sequence). The CDR3 length is 12 residues. For the CDR3, the DNA is TGTGCTAAGCACTATCCTGGAAACACCATATATTTT. Its translation: CAKHYPGNTIYF.

V and J are TRBV3-1 (or the pseudogene TRBV3-2) and TRBJ1-3; D uncertain. There are 13 residues in the CDR3. Germline lookup yields CDR1 LGHDT and CDR2 YNNKEL (reference sequence). Trimming shortened V by 2 bases and J by 4 bases, and 6 bases separated the two germline ends. The CDR3 loop is CASSQFGGNTIYF. Written as DNA, the CDR3 is TGTGCCAGCAGCCAATTCGGCGGAAACACCATATATTTT.

This clone is a singleton in its sample. The chain employs TRBV10-3 and TRBJ2-7; TRBD1 agrees at 7 bases. The V segment lost 5 bases and the J segment 0 bases; nucleotides outside the gene matches: 4. CDR1 and CDR2 from the germline V gene are ENHRY and SYGVKD. This CDR3 region has 14 residues. The CDR3, as DNA: TGTGCCATCAGTACCGACAGGGTCTCCTACGAGCAGTACTTC. Its protein is CAISTDRVSYEQYF.

Details on this clone: Its ends do not fully match the called genes, so a read error is possible. This sequence joins TRBV18 and TRBJ2-3, with D possibly TRBD2 on 5 matching bases. Germline V gives CDR1 KGHSH, CDR2 LQKENI. The length of the CDR3 is 14 residues. For the CDR3, the DNA is TGTGCCAGTTCACCTGGACTGCAAGGAGATACGCAGTATTTT. It encodes CASSPGLQGDTQYF.

The chain recombines TRBV10-3 with TRBJ2-2; TRBD2 aligns across 11 bases. CDR3 size: 16 residues. Germline V lookup: CDR1 ENHRY, CDR2 SYGVKD. The V segment lost 7 bases and the J segment 4 bases; nucleotides outside the gene matches: 8. The CDR3 sequence is CAIMDHTSGGTGELFF. The CDR3 DNA follows: TGTGCCATCATGGACCACACTAGCGGGGGCACCGGGGAGCTGTTTTTT.

The rearrangement uses TRBV5-1 and TRBJ2-1; D is perhaps TRBD2 (5 bases). CDR1 and CDR2 (germline): SGHRS, YFSETQ. Trimming left V 4 bases short and J 6 bases short, with 14 bases between. The CDR3 contains 14 residues. The CDR3 coding sequence is TGCGCCAGCAGCGCCGGACTTCAGGCCAATGAGCAGTTCTTC. As protein: CASSAGLQANEQFF.

The V call is TRBV6-4, the J call TRBJ2-1; 7 bases are a match to TRBD1. Germline V CDR1 and CDR2: MRHNA, SNTAGT. Trimming cost V 3 bases and J 9 bases; bases outside gene matches: 8. This CDR3 is built from 14 residues. The CDR3 is CASSEQGFDGEQFF. The DNA of the CDR3 is TGTGCCAGCAGTGAACAGGGGTTTGATGGTGAGCAGTTCTTC.

This clone was seen only a few times. The J gene is TRBJ2-5, the V gene TRBV13; no firm D call. V gave up 4 bases and J gave up 5 bases, with 17 bases separating them. The CDR3 has 15 amino acids. The germline CDR1 and CDR2 sequences are PRHDT and FYEKMQ (reference sequence). The CDR3 protein is CASSSTRPGGETQYF. The CDR3 DNA reads TGTGCCAGCAGCTCTACCCGACCGGGTGGCGAGACCCAGTACTTC.

The rearrangement links TRBV7-2 to TRBJ1-2; 7 bases are a match to TRBD1. The CDR3 is made up of 15 amino acids. In germline, CDR1 is SGHTA, CDR2 FQGNSA. V shed 5 bases, J shed 3 bases, and the junction held 9 bases outside the gene matches. DNA for the CDR3: TGTGCCAGCAGCACGAACCTACAGGGGCACTATGGCTACACCTTC. Protein product: CASSTNLQGHYGYTF.

The rearrangement uses TRBV19 and TRBJ1-5, with D possibly matching TRBD1 (6 bases). Germline loops: CDR1 LNHDA, CDR2 SQIVND (reference sequence). The CDR3 is 18 residues long. V was clipped by 3 bases and J by 2 bases, with 20 bases between them. CDR3: CASSIGTGQPFRNQPQHF. The CDR3 bases are TGTGCCAGTAGTATCGGCACAGGGCAGCCGTTCCGCAATCAGCCCCAGCATTTT.

In this sample, this clone turned up once. The CDR3 spells CATSRGDFGEQYF. The DNA for the CDR3 is TGTGCCACCAGCAGGGGTGACTTTGGGGAGCAGTACTTC. This chain links TRBV15 with TRBJ2-7; no definite D call. The length of the CDR3 is 13 residues. Trimming cost V 3 bases and J 7 bases, with 13 bases left between them. Germline V lookup: CDR1 LNHNV, CDR2 YYDKDF (reference sequence).

The chain links TRBV11-1 to TRBJ1-1, with D hard to call. CDR3 length equals 16 residues. Per the germline V gene, CDR1 is SGHAT and CDR2 is FQDESV (reference sequence). V lost 5 bases and J lost 0, with 16 bases in between. CDR3 DNA: TGTGCCAGCAGCCCCGGGTTATGGCACATGAACACTGAAGCTTTCTTT. Its translation: CASSPGLWHMNTEAFF.

V usage is TRBV4-3 and J usage is TRBJ2-1, with 8 bases matching TRBD1. This CDR3 spans 20 amino acids. V was clipped by 1 base and J by 7 bases; unmatched bases: 21. Germline-derived CDR1 and CDR2 are LGHNA and YSLEER. Written as DNA, the CDR3 is TGCGCCAGCAGCCAAGCATTGCCGATCAGGAGACAGGGGCGCCGGAATGAGCAGTTCTTC. As protein: CASSQALPIRRQGRRNEQFF.

V and J are TRBV9 and TRBJ1-6, with D possibly being TRBD1 (6 bases). The ends were cut back, 3 bases at V and 9 bases at J, with 13 bases in the middle. The CDR3 runs 14 residues. Germline V gene data show CDR1 as SGDLS and CDR2 as YYNGEE. The CDR3 loop reads CASSDRQDGSPLHF. CDR3 coding DNA: TGTGCCAGCAGCGATAGACAGGACGGTTCACCCCTCCACTTT. The variable domain in full, completed from reference TRBV9 and TRBJ1-6, reads DSGVTQTPKHLITATGQRVTLRCSPRSGDLSVYWYQQSLDQGLQFLIQYYNGEERAKGNILERFSAQQFPDLHSELNLSSLELGDSALYFCASSDRQDGSPLHFGNGTRLTVT.

The gene calls are TRBV6-5 and TRBJ1-6; D is unresolved. Per germline, CDR1 MNHEY and CDR2 SVGAGI. Trimming left V 6 bases short and J 9 bases short, with 12 bases between. The CDR3 totals 13 residues. The CDR3 DNA reads as TGTGCCAGCAGCAGACCCGATGGTTCACCCCTCCACTTT. This codes for CASSRPDGSPLHF.

V and J are TRBV4-1 and TRBJ1-2, with D uncertain. The CDR3 extends over 15 amino acids. The V end was cut by 0 bases, the J end by 3 bases, with 11 bases between. From germline, CDR1 is MGHRA and CDR2 YSYEKL. The CDR3 region is CASSQDLVSDYGYTF. DNA of the CDR3: TGCGCCAGCAGCCAAGATCTAGTCAGCGACTATGGCTACACCTTC.

The V gene is TRBV11-2, the J gene TRBJ1-1; no firm D call. The CDR3 spans 13 residues. Trimming pared 4 bases from V and 5 bases from J, leaving 11 bases between. The germline V gene encodes CDR1 SGHAT and CDR2 FQNNGV. The CDR3 sequence is CASSSSGGTEAFF. The CDR3 DNA reads TGTGCCAGCAGCTCATCAGGTGGAACTGAAGCTTTCTTT.

V gene TRBV29-1 combines with J gene TRBJ2-1; tentatively, D is TRBD1 or TRBD2 (5 bases each). Between the trimmed V and J ends, which lost 4 bases and 8 bases, there was a span of 15 bases. CDR1 and CDR2 (germline): SQVTM, ANQGSEA. The length of the CDR3 is 13 residues. The chain's CDR3 is CSVVGDILHEQFF. The CDR3 DNA reads as TGCAGCGTTGTGGGGGATATTTTGCATGAGCAGTTCTTC.

This clone has only a few counts. This sequence joins TRBV5-1 and TRBJ1-2; 7 positions match TRBD1. Looked up from germline, CDR1 is SGHRS and CDR2 is YFSETQ. This CDR3 comprises 14 residues. After removal of 4 bases from V and 2 bases from J, the junction contained 5 bases not matched to a gene. Here the CDR3 DNA reads TGCGCCAGCAGCCCCGGGACAGTGAACTATGGCTACACCTTC. This sequence encodes CASSPGTVNYGYTF.

The CDR3 protein is CSASSTGTANQPQHF. The CDR3, as DNA: TGCAGTGCTAGTTCTACTGGGACAGCTAATCAGCCCCAGCATTTT. The chain carries TRBV20-1 and TRBJ1-5, with 7 bases that match TRBD1. Germline CDR1 and CDR2: DFQATT and SNEGSKA (reference sequence). The CDR3 consists of 15 residues. J was trimmed by 4 bases and V by 3 bases; bases with no gene match: 9.

The rearrangement uses TRBV6-1 and TRBJ2-2, with a possible D match to TRBD1 (6 bases). Trimming removed 2 bases at V and 5 bases at J, with 6 bases between. Per germline, CDR1 MNHNS and CDR2 SASEGT. The CDR3 spans 13 residues. DNA for the CDR3: TGTGCCAGCAGTGAACAGGGGACCGGGGAGCTGTTTTTT. Its protein product is CASSEQGTGELFF.

This chain connects TRBV19 to TRBJ1-6; D unresolved. Germline CDR1 reads LNHDA; CDR2 reads SQIVND (reference sequence). V lost 6 bases and J 3 bases, leaving 9 bases between the germline ends. The CDR3 contains 14 residues. In DNA, the CDR3 is TGTGCCAGTAGAAACCCCATCTATAATTCACCCCTCCACTTT. As protein: CASRNPIYNSPLHF.